The present entry profiles one T cell receptor beta chain with its context. Antigen: not known. These data come from a study of vaccination and CD4 T cells after COVID-19. Study as a whole: Overlapping SARS-CoV-2, HCoV-NL63, HCoV-OC43 and HCoV-229E spike peptides stimulated the cells. Study-wide findings and caveats: Spike mono-reactivity was found in 304 of the 307 vaccine-specific clones identified in convalescent patients.

Documented treatment: roughly 11-day PBMC culture with coronavirus spike peptide pools or control peptides (ViraFEST assay). ViraFEST enlarged antigen-specific T cell populations with peptide pools and afterwards sequenced TCRs. An Oncomine TCR Beta short-read assay was used to sequence the DNA from cultured CD4+ T cells. Genomic DNA extraction was carried out from cultured CD4+ T cells. TCRdb fed the PCR reads into MiXCR, producing one record per CDR3 protein. This table has 5,600 or so distinct CDR3 sequences, approximately 32% appearing once. Trimming left V 3 bases short and J 4 bases short, with 9 bases between. The CDR3 contains 12 residues. CDR1 is DFQATT, CDR2 SNEGSKA, per germline (reference sequence).

The J gene is TRBJ1-1, the V gene TRBV20-1, with D perhaps matching TRBD1 (6 bases). The clonotype originates from a human donor who had recovered from COVID-19. The sample was CD4+ T cells from blood, cultured in vitro, taken after SARS-CoV-2 vaccination. The CDR3: CSASARGTEAFF. The CDR3 DNA reads TGCAGTGCTAGTGCCAGGGGCACTGAAGCTTTCTTT.